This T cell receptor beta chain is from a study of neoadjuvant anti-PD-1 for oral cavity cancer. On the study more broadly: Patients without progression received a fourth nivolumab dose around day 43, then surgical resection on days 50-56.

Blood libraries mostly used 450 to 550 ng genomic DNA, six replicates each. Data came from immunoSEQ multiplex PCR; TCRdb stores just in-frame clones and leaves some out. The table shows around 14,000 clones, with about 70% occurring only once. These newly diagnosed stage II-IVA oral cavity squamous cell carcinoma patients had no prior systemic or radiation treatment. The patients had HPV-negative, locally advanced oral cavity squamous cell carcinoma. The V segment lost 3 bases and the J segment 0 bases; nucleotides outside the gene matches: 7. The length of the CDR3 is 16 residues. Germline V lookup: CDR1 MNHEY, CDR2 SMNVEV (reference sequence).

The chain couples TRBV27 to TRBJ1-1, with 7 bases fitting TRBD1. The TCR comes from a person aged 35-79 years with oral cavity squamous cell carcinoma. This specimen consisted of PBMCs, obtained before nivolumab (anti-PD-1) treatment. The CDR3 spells CASSLLGGRVNTEAFF. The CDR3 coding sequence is TGTGCCAGCAGTTTGTTAGGGGGCAGGGTGAACACTGAAGCTTTCTTT.